The clone carrying this T cell receptor beta chain was seen only a few times. What it recognizes is unknown. Repeated repertoire sampling spanned the course of chemoradiotherapy. This CDR3 has 11 amino acids. In germline, CDR1 is SGHRS, CDR2 YFSETQ. V lost 4 bases to trimming and J lost 3 bases, with 4 bases between them. The sample comes from a study of chemoradiotherapy in HPV16-positive cancers. At the level of the study: Candidate HPV-specific clones and shared TCR motifs came from two HPV16-positive patients.

The study's findings and limits: Functional assays defining HPV-specific T cells used only a couple of HPV16-positive patients. Non-HPV-specific T cells did not expand in tumors during treatment, whereas candidate HPV-specific clones and E7-related motifs did.

Clones were sequenced by immunoSEQ multiplex PCR, and TCRdb holds only the in-frame ones, with some missing. The sample contains approximately 30,000 clones, 70% to 90% of which appear only once. The receptor's source is a human donor with HPV-associated anogenital cancer. The specimen was blood, collected from a patient who underwent chemoradiotherapy. The chain is built from TRBV5-1 and TRBJ1-1; D gene uncertain. Here the CDR3 reads CASSRDTEAFF. CDR3 in DNA: TGCGCCAGCAGCCGGGACACTGAAGCTTTCTTT. Supplemented by reference TRBV5-1 and TRBJ1-1, the full variable domain reads KAGVTQTPRYLIKTRGQQVTLSCSPISGHRSVSWYQQTPGQGLQFLFEYFSETQRNKGNFPGRFSGRQFSNSRSEMNVSTLELGDSALYLCASSRDTEAFFGQGTRLTVV.